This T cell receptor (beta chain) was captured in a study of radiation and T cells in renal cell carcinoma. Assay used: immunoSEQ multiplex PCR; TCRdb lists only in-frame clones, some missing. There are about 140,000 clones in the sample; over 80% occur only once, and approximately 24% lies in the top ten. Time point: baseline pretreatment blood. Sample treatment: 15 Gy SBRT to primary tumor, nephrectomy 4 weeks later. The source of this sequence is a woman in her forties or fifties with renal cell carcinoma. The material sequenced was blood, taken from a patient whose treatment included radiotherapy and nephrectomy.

The CDR3 bases are TGTGCCAGTAGTCCCCGGACAGCCGAAAAACTGTTTTTT. Residues: CASSPRTAEKLFF. The rearrangement joins TRBV19 to TRBJ1-4; possibly TRBD1 for D (6 bases). V was shortened by 5 bases and J by 8 bases, with 12 bases between the two germline ends. The CDR3 runs 13 residues. The germline V gene has CDR1 LNHDA and CDR2 SQIVND (reference sequence).